The 7 T cell receptor beta chains in this list originate from one sample, sequenced in a study of human T cells and chemical hapten exposure. TCRdb analysed the RACE reads with MiXCR anew, one entry per CDR3 protein. The repertoire consists of about 340,000 distinct CDR3 sequences, with approximately 6.3% occurring once and the leading ten covering around 8.2%. Time point described: patch test 1, 2 weeks after DPC sensitization. Treatment here: therapeutic diphenylcyclopropenone sensitization with weekly scalp DPC. The sample was whole blood, taken in connection with sensitization to the hapten diphenylcyclopropenone (DPC). The source is a young woman with alopecia areata. Some clones in this sample may be carry-over from other donors' samples.

This clonotype was detected ten times or more. CDR3 nucleotides: TGTGCCAGCATCGCAGGACTAGATTTAGGAGATACGCAGTATTTT. Translated, it gives CASIAGLDLGDTQYF. The chain employs TRBV21-1 and TRBJ2-3; whether TRBD2, the table's D call, matches the DNA was not checked. TRBV21-1 is a pseudogene locus. The CDR3 runs to 15 residues.

This clonotype was counted between two and nine times. The gene calls are TRBV19 and TRBJ1-5, with D possibly matching TRBD1 (5 bases). The germline CDR1 and CDR2 sequences are LNHDA and SQIVND (reference sequence). The V end was cut by 8 bases, the J end by 6 bases, with 14 bases between. The CDR3 runs to 13 residues. The CDR3 is CASSDSGGQPQHF. CDR3 in DNA: TGTGCCAGTTCGGACTCCGGGGGTCAGCCCCAGCATTTT.

This clonotype was seen ten or more times. The V and J genes are TRBV6-5 and TRBJ2-7; TRBD2 matches at 12 bases. CDR3 length: 15 residues. J was trimmed by 7 bases and V by 6 bases; bases with no gene match: 10. Per germline, CDR1 MNHEY and CDR2 SVGAGI. In DNA, the CDR3 is TGTGCCAGCAGCAAACGACTAGCGGGGGCCCGGGAGCAGTACTTC. It yields the protein CASSKRLAGAREQYF.

This clonotype turned up a few times. The chain couples TRBV27 to TRBJ2-7, with TRBD2 as a possible D gene (6 bases). CDR3 size: 15 residues. V lost 6 bases, J lost 1 base, and 16 bases lay in between. CDR1 MNHEY and CDR2 SMNVEV come from the germline V gene (reference sequence). CDR3 in amino acids: CASRLTGGTSYEQYF. CDR3 DNA: TGTGCCAGCAGATTAACCGGGGGTACGTCCTACGAGCAGTACTTC.

This clonotype has only a few counts. The gene calls are TRBV5-1 and TRBJ2-3, with 11 bases identical to TRBD2. Per the germline V gene, CDR1 is SGHRS and CDR2 is YFSETQ. The trim removed 4 bases at V and 1 base at J, leaving 17 bases unmatched. This CDR3 comprises 20 residues. This chain's CDR3 is CASSHIIPSGGSRRTDTQYF. As DNA, the CDR3 is TGCGCCAGCAGCCATATCATACCTAGCGGGGGGTCTCGCCGCACAGATACGCAGTATTTT.

The chain recombines TRBV7-9 with TRBJ2-5, with 8 bases lining up with TRBD2. Trimming removed 1 base from V and 4 bases from J; junction bases left unmatched: 2. Germline V CDR1 and CDR2: SEHNR, FQNEAQ (reference sequence). The CDR3 runs to 14 residues. CDR3: CASSLGLAGETQYF. As DNA, the CDR3 is TGTGCCAGCAGCTTAGGTCTAGCGGGAGAGACCCAGTACTTC.

This clonotype was recorded at least ten times. V gene TRBV6-6 combines with J gene TRBJ1-2; possibly TRBD1 for D (5 bases). The CDR3 covers 15 residues. V dropped 2 bases and J dropped 7 bases, with 17 bases sitting between them. Germline CDR1 is MNHNY and CDR2 is SVGAGI (reference sequence). CDR3 sequence: CASSYVLGESSGYTF. CDR3 DNA sequence: TGTGCCAGCAGTTACGTCTTGGGGGAATCTAGTGGCTACACCTTC.